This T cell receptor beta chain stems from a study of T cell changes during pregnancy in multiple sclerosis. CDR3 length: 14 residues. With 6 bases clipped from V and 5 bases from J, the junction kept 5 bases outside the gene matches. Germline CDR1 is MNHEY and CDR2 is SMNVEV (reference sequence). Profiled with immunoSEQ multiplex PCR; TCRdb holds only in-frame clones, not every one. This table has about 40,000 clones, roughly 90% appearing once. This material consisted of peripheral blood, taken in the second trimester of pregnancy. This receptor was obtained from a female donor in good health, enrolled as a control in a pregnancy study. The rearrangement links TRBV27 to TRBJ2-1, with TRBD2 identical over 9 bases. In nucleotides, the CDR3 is TGTGCCAGCAGGACTAGCGGTGGGAACAATGAGCAGTTCTTC. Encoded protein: CASRTSGGNNEQFF.